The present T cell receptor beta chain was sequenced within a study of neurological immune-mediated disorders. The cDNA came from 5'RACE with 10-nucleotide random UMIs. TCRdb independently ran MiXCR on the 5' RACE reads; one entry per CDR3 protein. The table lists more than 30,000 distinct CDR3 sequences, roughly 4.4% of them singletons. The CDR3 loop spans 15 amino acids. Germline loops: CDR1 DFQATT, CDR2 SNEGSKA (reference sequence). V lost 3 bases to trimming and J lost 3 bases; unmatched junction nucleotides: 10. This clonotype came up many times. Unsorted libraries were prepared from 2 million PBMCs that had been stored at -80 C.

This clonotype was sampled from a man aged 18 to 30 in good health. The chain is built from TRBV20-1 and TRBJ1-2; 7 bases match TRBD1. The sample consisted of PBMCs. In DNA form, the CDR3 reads TGCAGTGCTAGTTCGTTGCTGGGACAGCACTATGGCTACACCTTC. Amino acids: CSASSLLGQHYGYTF.